This TCR beta chain was recorded in a study of blood T cell repertoires in COVID-19 (dated by TCRdb to 2020 to 2022). About the investigation overall: Collaborator samples came from the United States, Italy and Spain and covered acute and convalescent phases of COVID-19. The prospective study material was composed of cDNA or gDNA derived from T cells, B-cell-depleted T cells, or PBMCs. The dataset comprised deeply sampled blood TCRbeta repertoires from subjects exposed to, actively infected with, or recovered from COVID-19. The repertoires were released in a freely available public database meant as a resource for research on the immune response to SARS-CoV-2. The samples were drawn from the first 160 participants of the ongoing ImmuneRACE study and from over a thousand subjects provided by 6 global collaborators. The sample metadata nearly always contained a de-identified subject ID, COVID-19 status, age in years and sex. Where HLA class I and class II types were available, the types were taken from metadata supplied by the sample provider, not from assay-based typing.

Overall study outcomes, separate from this receptor: How much clinical and demographic metadata was included differed by source and by participant, and the metadata was provided uncurated.

Details on this clone: The specificity of this receptor is unknown. Base qualities are not provided; no much larger clone lies one nucleotide away.

V loses 6 bases, J loses 13 bases, and the germline ends lie 22 bases apart. The CDR3 has 14 amino acids, counting the end cysteine and phenylalanine. This entry keeps only the CDR3 DNA: 42 bases, framed from base 1. The germline V gene encodes CDR1 LNHDA and CDR2 SQIVND (reference sequence). At one collaborating source in Seattle, patients were enrolled during active infection and were followed longitudinally through the course of disease. Whole blood was collected in K2EDTA tubes by collaborating institutions according to the institutions' own protocols. For TCRbeta analysis, collaborators shipped samples in one of three forms: frozen whole blood, isolated PBMCs, or DNA extracted from either of those sample types. TCRbeta CDR3 regions were amplified from genomic DNA by means of the immunoSEQ Assay, a bias-controlled multiplex PCR. The authors' pipeline ran thus. Nucleated cell counts per sample were estimated from amplification of reference gene primers within the assay. To quantify the absolute abundance of each unique TCRbeta CDR3 rearrangement, sequence reads were collapsed and filtered. For each sample, productive Simpson clonality was calculated as the square root of Simpson's diversity index across productive rearrangements. TCRdb retrieved this table from immuneACCESS and kept in-frame rearrangements only. Not all clones are present; in checked studies, unresolved V genes account for under half, and no reason is known for the remainder. V and J calls plus clone size are reproduced from that table; the DNA served to infer D and trimming. Across this sample there are some 200,000 clones, with over 75% seen only once. In total, the top ten clones hold about 2.5% of the sample.

The rearranged segments are TRBV19 and TRBJ1-5; 5 matching bases give a weak D call of TRBD1. The clonotype comes from a woman in her 70s with COVID-19, enrolled during active disease. Sequencing used peripheral blood. The CDR3 reads CASSPAGGEVLQHF. The DNA sequence is given as TGTGCCAGTAGCCCTGCCGGAGGGGAGGTCCTTCAGCATTTT.